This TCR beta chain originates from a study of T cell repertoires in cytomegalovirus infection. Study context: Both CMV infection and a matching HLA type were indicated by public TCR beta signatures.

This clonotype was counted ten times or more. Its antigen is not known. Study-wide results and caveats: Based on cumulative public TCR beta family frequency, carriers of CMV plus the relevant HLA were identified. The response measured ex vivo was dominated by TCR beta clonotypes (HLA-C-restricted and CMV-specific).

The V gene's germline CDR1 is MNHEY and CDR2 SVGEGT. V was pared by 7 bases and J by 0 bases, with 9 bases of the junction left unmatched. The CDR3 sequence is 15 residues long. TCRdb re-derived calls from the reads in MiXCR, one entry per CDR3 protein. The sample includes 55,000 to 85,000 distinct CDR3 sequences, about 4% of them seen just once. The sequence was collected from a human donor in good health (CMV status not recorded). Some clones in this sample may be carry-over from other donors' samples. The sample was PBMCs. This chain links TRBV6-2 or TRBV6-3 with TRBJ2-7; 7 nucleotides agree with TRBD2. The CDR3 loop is CASKEAGSVSYEQYF. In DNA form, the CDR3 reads TGTGCCAGCAAGGAAGCGGGAAGCGTCTCCTACGAGCAGTACTTC.